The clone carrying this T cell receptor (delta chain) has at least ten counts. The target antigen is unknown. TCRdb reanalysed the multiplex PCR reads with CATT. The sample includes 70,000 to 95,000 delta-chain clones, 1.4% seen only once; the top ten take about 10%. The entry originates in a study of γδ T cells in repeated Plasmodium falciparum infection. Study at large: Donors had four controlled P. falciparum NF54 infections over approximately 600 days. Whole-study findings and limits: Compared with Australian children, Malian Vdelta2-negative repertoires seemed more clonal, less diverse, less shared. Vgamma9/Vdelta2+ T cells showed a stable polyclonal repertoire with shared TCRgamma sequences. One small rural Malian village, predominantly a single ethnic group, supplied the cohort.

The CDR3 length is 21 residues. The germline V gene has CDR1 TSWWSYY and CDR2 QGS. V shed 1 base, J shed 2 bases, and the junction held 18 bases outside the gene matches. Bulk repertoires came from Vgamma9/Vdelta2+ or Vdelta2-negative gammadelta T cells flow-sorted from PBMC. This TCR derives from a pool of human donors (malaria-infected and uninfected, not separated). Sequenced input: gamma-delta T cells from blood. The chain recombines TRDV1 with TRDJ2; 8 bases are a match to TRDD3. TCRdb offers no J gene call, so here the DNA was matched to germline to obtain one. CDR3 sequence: CALGEPYPDYPPGGLTAQLFF. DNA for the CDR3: TGTGCTCTTGGGGAACCATACCCAGACTACCCCCCTGGGGGATTGACAGCACAACTCTTCTTT.